Shown below are 18 T cell receptor beta chains from a single sample sequenced in a study of tumor and adjacent non-tumor tissue in lung cancer. The library came from three nested PCR rounds adapted from ARM-PCR protocols. TCRdb itself ran the multiplex PCR reads through MiXCR, one entry per CDR3 protein. This table has fewer than 100,000 distinct CDR3 sequences, approximately 80% appearing once. The template was RNA from unsorted bulk tissue. This non-tumor lung sample came from over 3 cm beyond the tumor edge. The sample consisted of distant non-tumor lung tissue. The receptors shown here come from a man aged 55 to 69 with non-small cell lung cancer.

About this clonotype itself: A read error is possible here, since a much larger clone lies one base away. This chain joins TRBV5-1 and TRBJ2-2; D perhaps matches TRBD2 (5 bases). Germline V gene lookup returns CDR1 SGHRS and CDR2 YFSETQ. CDR3 length: 14 amino acids. The CDR3, as DNA: TGCGCCAGCAGCCCGTTACCCGACACCGGGAAGCTGTTTTTT. Encoded protein: CASSPLPDTGKLFF.

A note on this clonotype: A read error is likely, as this CDR3 ends without the conserved phenylalanine or tryptophan. The chain links TRBV29-1 to TRBJ2-1; D call uncertain. The CDR3 sequence is 16 residues long. V was trimmed by 6 bases and J by 3 bases, leaving 21 bases between them. Germline CDR1 is SQVTM and CDR2 is ANQGSEA. The CDR3 loop reads CSVESGSATSYNEQFV. The CDR3 region has the DNA TGCAGCGTGGAGTCCGGAAGTGCCACGAGCTACAATGAGCAGTTCGTC.

Remarks on this clonotype: At one of its ends the junction is not consistent with the germline gene, which may arise from a read error. CDR3 DNA sequence: TGCAGTGCTAGAGAACTAGCGGGAAGCTACAATGAGCGGTTCTTC. It specifies CSARELAGSYNERFF. V and J are TRBV20-1 and TRBJ2-1, with 10 positions matching TRBD2. The germline V gene has CDR1 DFQATT and CDR2 SNEGSKA (reference sequence). This CDR3 region has 15 residues.

Note on this clonotype: A read error is possible here, since a much larger clone lies one base away. V usage is TRBV24-1 and J usage is TRBJ2-5; 7 bases map to TRBD2. From germline, CDR1 is KGHDR and CDR2 SFDVKD. V gave up 2 bases and J gave up 2 bases; unmatched junction bases: 7. CDR3 length: 16 amino acids. The CDR3 nucleotides read TGTGCCACCAGTGATTCGACTAACGGGAGGCAAGAGACCCAGTACTTC. The encoded protein is CATSDSTNGRQETQYF.

On this clonotype itself: A much larger clone differs from this one at a single base, so this may be a read error. The chain employs TRBV20-1 and TRBJ2-3; TRBD2 aligns across 12 bases. The germline V gene encodes CDR1 DFQATT and CDR2 SNEGSKA (reference sequence). This CDR3 spans 17 amino acids. Here the CDR3 reads CSAILVRTSGKTDMQYF. CDR3 sequence (DNA): TGCAGTGCTATACTAGTAAGGACTAGCGGGAAGACAGATATGCAGTATTTT.

This clonotype has just a few counts. The chain links TRBV5-1 to TRBJ2-7; a possible D gene is TRBD2 (6 bases). Germline V lookup: CDR1 SGHRS, CDR2 YFSETQ. V was shortened by 4 bases and J by 0 bases, with 17 bases between the two germline ends. The CDR3 length is 16 residues. The CDR3 bases are TGCGCCAGCAGCCCCCGCGTGACTAGTGACTCCTACGAGCAGTACTTC. As protein: CASSPRVTSDSYEQYF.

This clonotype was found a few times. This may stem from a read error, because a much larger clone lies one nucleotide away. The rearrangement links TRBV5-6 to TRBJ2-1; 7 bases align to TRBD2. Germline loops: CDR1 SGHDT, CDR2 YYEEEE. V shed 0 bases and J 8 bases; nucleotides not matched to a gene: 11. The CDR3 consists of 16 residues. The CDR3 region is CASSLVGAGIVDEQFF. In DNA form, the CDR3 reads TGTGCCAGCAGCTTGGTAGGAGCGGGAATAGTCGATGAGCAGTTCTTC.

The chain is built from TRBV11-3 and TRBJ2-7; D remains unclear. The germline CDR1 and CDR2 sequences are SGHNT and YENEEA. The CDR3 has 11 amino acids. This CDR3 reads CVSTDSNLQYF. The CDR3 region has the DNA TGTGTAAGCACCGATTCGAACTTGCAGTACTTC. The entire variable domain, with the rest obtained from reference TRBV11-3 and TRBJ2-7, is as follows: EAGVVQSPRYKIIEKKQPVAFWCNPISGHNTLYWYLQNLGQGPELLIRYENEEAVDDSQLPKDRFSAERLKGVDSTLKIQPAELGDSAVYLCVSTDSNLQYFGPGTRLTVT.

CDR3 bases: TGTGCCAGCAGTGCTATAGCGGGGCCTAACAATGAGCAGTTCTTC. This encodes CASSAIAGPNNEQFF. This sequence joins TRBV5-4 and TRBJ2-1; TRBD2 agrees at 8 bases. This CDR3 has 15 amino acids. From germline, CDR1 is SGHNT and CDR2 YYREEE (reference sequence). J gave up 5 bases and V 5 bases, and 9 bases lay outside the gene matches.

This clonotype has a single count. The missing conserved phenylalanine or tryptophan at the end of this CDR3 makes a read error likely. The chain couples TRBV6-1 to TRBJ2-7; the D gene is possibly TRBD2 (6 bases). V was shortened by 7 bases and J by 4 bases, with 29 bases between the two germline ends. Germline V gene sequence: CDR1 MNHNS, CDR2 SASEGT. The CDR3 spans 18 residues. The CDR3 is CASTIKGIGSSAVYEQYI. CDR3 DNA sequence: TGTGCCAGCACCATAAAGGGAATCGGGAGTAGCGCAGTTTACGAGCAGTACATC.

Concerning this clonotype itself: Without the conserved terminal phenylalanine or tryptophan, this CDR3 likely stems from a read error. The CDR3 coding sequence is TGCAGTGTTGATCTGGACAGGAGGCATGGCTACACCTTA. Translation gives CSVDLDRRHGYTL. This chain links TRBV29-1 with TRBJ1-2, with 7 bases fitting TRBD1. CDR1 and CDR2 from the germline V gene are SQVTM and ANQGSEA. The CDR3 totals 13 residues.

Only a few counts were recorded for this clonotype. Here the CDR3 reads CASSYTMGGPNETQYF. The CDR3 DNA reads TGTGCCAGCAGCTACACAATGGGGGGGCCGAATGAGACCCAGTACTTC. This chain joins TRBV11-2 and TRBJ2-5, with D perhaps TRBD2 (7 bases). Trimming took 4 bases from V and 5 from J, leaving 20 bases between them. The CDR3 has 16 amino acids. Germline CDR1 and CDR2: SGHAT and FQNNGV.

A remark on this clonotype: One end of the junction is discordant with germline, which a read error may explain. This rearrangement joins TRBV20-1 to TRBJ2-3; D is perhaps TRBD2 (5 bases). The CDR3 sequence is 13 residues long. Germline CDR1 and CDR2: DFQATT and SNEGSKA (reference sequence). Here the CDR3 reads CSARLDAGDTRYF. CDR3 bases: TGCAGTGCTAGACTCGATGCCGGGGATACGCGGTATTTT.

This clonotype is a singleton in its sample. A much larger clone lies a single base off, so this may be a read error. The V gene is TRBV5-4, the J gene TRBJ2-1; 8 nucleotides agree with TRBD1. Germline assignment: CDR1 SGHNT and CDR2 YYREEE (reference sequence). This CDR3 comprises 14 residues. The CDR3 spells CDSSRQGSRNEQFF. The DNA of the CDR3 is TGTGACAGCAGCCGACAGGGGTCCAGGAATGAGCAGTTCTTC. The entire variable domain, with the rest obtained from reference TRBV5-4 and TRBJ2-1, is as follows: ETGVTQSPTHLIKTRGQQVTLRCSSQSGHNTVSWYQQALGQGPQFIFQYYREEENGRGNFPPRFSGLQFPNYSSELNVNALELDDSALYLCDSSRQGSRNEQFFGPGTRLTVL.

In regard to this clonotype: The junction departs from germline at one end; a sequencing error may be responsible. The V call is TRBV24-1, the J call TRBJ2-2; TRBD1 aligns across 10 bases. This CDR3 is built from 18 residues. Germline V gives CDR1 KGHDR, CDR2 SFDVKD. CDR3 sequence: CASSDSGFGTGDVGELFF. The CDR3 bases are TGTGCCTCCAGTGATTCTGGGTTCGGGACAGGGGACGTCGGGGAGCTGTTTTTT.

V is TRBV24-1 and J is TRBJ2-2; the D call may be TRBD1 or TRBD2 (5 bases each). V lost 1 base and J 6 bases, leaving 14 bases between the germline ends. The germline gives CDR1 KGHDR, CDR2 SFDVKD. This CDR3 region has 16 residues. CDR3: CATSDFRTWGSGELFF. The CDR3 DNA reads as TGTGCCACCAGTGATTTTAGGACATGGGGGTCCGGGGAGCTGTTTTTT.

To note about this clonotype: One end of the junction fails to match germline, which may point to a read error. This chain's CDR3 is CACSFQGAETQYF. CDR3 nucleotides: TGTGCATGCAGCTTTCAGGGGGCAGAAACGCAGTATTTT. This chain uses TRBV11-3 with TRBJ2-3, with 8 bases fitting TRBD1. The CDR3 is 13 residues long. The germline gives CDR1 SGHNT, CDR2 YENEEA.

This clonotype was recorded once. The rearrangement joins TRBV29-1 to TRBJ2-3; D is ambiguous. Germline CDR1 SQVTM, CDR2 ANQGSEA. V dropped 5 bases and J dropped 0 bases, with 15 bases sitting between them. The CDR3 extends over 15 amino acids. The CDR3 DNA reads as TGCAGCGTTACGAGTTCGAGAGGCAGCACAGATACGCAGTATTTT. Translating gives CSVTSSRGSTDTQYF.